The source of this T cell receptor beta chain is a study of blood T cell repertoires in COVID-19 (TCRdb year 2020). At the level of the whole study: Samples covering the acute and convalescent phases of COVID-19 were provided by collaborators in the United States, Italy and Spain. The prospective study material was composed of cDNA or gDNA derived from T cells, B-cell-depleted T cells, or PBMCs. Nearly every sample came with metadata listing a de-identified subject ID, COVID-19 status, age in years and sex. The samples were drawn from the first 160 participants of the ongoing ImmuneRACE study and from 950 to 1,500 subjects provided by 6 global collaborators. Where available, HLA class I and class II types were obtained from metadata supplied by the sample provider rather than from assay-based typing. The dataset comprised deeply sampled blood TCRbeta repertoires from subjects exposed to, actively infected with, or recovered from COVID-19. The repertoires were released in a freely available public database meant as a resource for research on the immune response to SARS-CoV-2. Findings and caveats that apply to the study as a whole: Clinical and demographic metadata were provided uncurated, with the amount varying by source and participant.

The immunoSEQ Assay, a bias-controlled multiplex PCR, was used to amplify TCRbeta CDR3 regions from genomic DNA. The authors processed their data as follows. The number of nucleated cells in each sample was estimated by amplification of reference gene primers within the assay. To quantify the absolute abundance of each unique TCRbeta CDR3 rearrangement, sequence reads were collapsed and filtered. For each sample, productive Simpson clonality was calculated by taking the square root of Simpson's diversity index across productive rearrangements. Held by TCRdb, this immuneACCESS table contains in-frame sequences only and omits some clones. Under half of the omission traces to an unresolved V gene where checked; the cause of the rest is unknown. V and J calls and clone size are given by that table; D and trimming were obtained from the DNA. The sample records about 220,000 clones, about four fifths of which are singletons. Clones ranked in the top ten supply 3% to 4% of the sample.

As concerns this clone: Its target antigen remains unknown. No much larger clone exists at a distance of one base, and base qualities are not known.

V and J lose 0 bases and 10 bases, and a span of 17 bases separates them. Taken from the germline V gene, the CDR1 and CDR2 loops are SGDLS and YYNGEE. The CDR3, from cysteine to phenylalanine, totals 15 residues. Only the CDR3 DNA is retained, 45 bases long and in frame from the first base. Enrolling through a virtual design, the prospective study's participants ranged in age from about 18 to 89 years and lived across roughly 23 United States geographic areas. To assign participants to cohorts, the prospective study relied on clinical history that participants themselves reported in a screening survey and a study questionnaire. Recovered participants in ImmuneRACE Cohort 3 were defined as having two consecutive negative NP/OP PCR tests, clearance from a healthcare professional, or resolution of symptoms. Each participant in the prospective study had whole blood, serum and a nasopharyngeal or oropharyngeal swab collected by mobile phlebotomists. Additional blood draws and questionnaires over an approximately two-month period could optionally be provided by prospective study participants. Before DNA extraction, blood samples from the prospective study were shipped at room temperature or frozen.

The TCR originated in a woman aged 60-75 years who had recovered from COVID-19. The sample consisted of PBMCs or T cells enriched from blood (not recorded which). The chain employs TRBV9 and TRBJ1-5; the D gene is not confidently resolved. The nucleotide sequence reads TGTGCCAGCAGCGTAGACGACCGCGGCATCAACCCCCAGCATTTT. Translated, this is CASSVDDRGINPQHF. Where the CDR3 stops, the reference TRBV9 and TRBJ1-5 genes take over; the full variable domain is DSGVTQTPKHLITATGQRVTLRCSPRSGDLSVYWYQQSLDQGLQFLIQYYNGEERAKGNILERFSAQQFPDLHSELNLSSLELGDSALYFCASSVDDRGINPQHFGDGTRLSIL.